The following is a T cell receptor (beta chain) sequence with its context. No antigen is known for it. The identical CDR3 is also encoded by other nucleotide sequences in the sample. The isolated RNA, all of it, was reverse transcribed, so expressed TCRB transcripts were what got sequenced. The repertoire was sequenced with immunoSEQ multiplex PCR; TCRdb's copy has only in-frame clones and lacks some. The sample gives 500,000 to 650,000 clones, under 15% of which show up once; around 0.12% is in the top ten. This sample is part of a study of beta chain features in type 1 diabetes. Study-level background: Sorted cells numbering approximately 110,000,000 were examined across all samples.

Study observations and caveats: There was a moderate but significant shortening of TCRB CDR3s in all four CD4+ subsets of Type 1 diabetes patients.

Trimming pared 6 bases from V and 7 bases from J, leaving 13 bases between. CDR1 and CDR2 (germline): SQVTM, ANQGSEA. CDR3 length equals 12 residues. The chain has TRBV29-1 and TRBJ1-5; D is perhaps TRBD1 (5 bases). The TCR was taken from a man aged 25-40 years with type 1 diabetes. The sample was naive CD4+ T cells from blood. CDR3 nucleotide sequence: TGCAGCGTGGGCAGGGAAGGGCAGCCCCAGCATTTT. Protein sequence: CSVGREGQPQHF. The whole variable domain, remainder taken from reference TRBV29-1 and TRBJ1-5, is SAVISQKPSRDICQRGTSLTIQCQVDSQVTMMFWYRQQPGQSLTLIATANQGSEATYESGFVIDKFPISRPNLTFSTLTVSNMSPEDSSIYLCSVGREGQPQHFGDGTRLSIL.